This entry describes one T cell receptor (beta chain). This clonotype was seen many times. It has no known antigen specificity. Base qualities were left out, and no much larger clone turns up one base away. The CDR3 runs 12 residues from the cysteine to the phenylalanine. Only the CDR3 DNA is retained, 36 bases long and in frame from the first base. Deletion took 2 bases off V and 4 bases off J, with a span of 6 bases between the germline ends. These data come from a study of Graves' ophthalmopathy and Graves' hyperthyroidism (dated 2018 in TCRdb). With regard to the full study: Peripheral blood was collected at initial diagnosis, prior to any treatment. The study used signatures of the TCR beta repertoire to tell Graves' ophthalmopathy apart from Graves' hyperthyroidism and to predict which patients would progress to ophthalmopathy. In total, 135 blood samples were TCR-sequenced: fewer than 50 ophthalmopathy, under 80 hyperthyroidism and roughly 17 hyperthyroidism-to-ophthalmopathy patients. A discovery set of 95 to 100 patients (roughly 43 ophthalmopathy, just over 55 stable hyperthyroidism) was enrolled to explore V-J signatures distinguishing ophthalmopathy from hyperthyroidism. An independent validation cohort was composed of 18 to 20 hyperthyroidism patients and around 16 patients who later progressed from hyperthyroidism to ophthalmopathy. In more than five hyperthyroidism patients, T-cell repertoires of thyroid tissue and blood were compared. Once sampling was done, hyperthyroidism patients were given methimazole at a starting dose of 30 mg daily, while ophthalmopathy patients were given high-dose intravenous methylprednisolone. The 95 to 100 discovery patients were divided at random into training and test sets in a 7:3 ratio.

Hyperthyroidism was considered stable if no progression to ophthalmopathy occurred within 18 months of follow-up. Hyperthyroidism patients were newly diagnosed, with disease duration under 2 months, and aged 18 to 65 years. Anyone with other autoimmune diseases, uncontrolled infections, pregnancy or lactation was excluded from the study. Diagnosis relied on clinical symptoms, serum thyroxine, TRAb, thyroid ultrasound and orbital computed tomography. PBMCs were isolated from about 9 ml of fresh peripheral blood by Ficoll-Paque density gradient centrifugation. Total RNA was extracted with Trizol reagent and quality-checked on an Agilent 2100 Bioanalyzer. Results and caveats for the whole study, not just this receptor: In cross-validation, the 13-signature model distinguished ophthalmopathy from stable hyperthyroidism with 85% to 90% sensitivity and around 81% specificity, and in the test set the corresponding values were about 80% and 75%. In validation, the model predicted ophthalmopathy progression with over 60% sensitivity and roughly 78% specificity; some 13 predicted patients were CT-confirmed with GO in a median of about 6.2 months. Among expanded thyroid clonotypes with frequency above 0.001, most also showed up in blood, which suggests that blood repertoires may reflect the thyroid immune response. No statistical method was used to predetermine the sample size, and group allocation was not hidden from the investigators.

For repertoire sequencing, the TCR beta CDR3 regions were amplified from RNA transcripts. A first-round RT-PCR used HTBI primers with the Qiagen OneStep RT-PCR kit, followed by a second-round multiplex PCR, size selection and purification. Libraries were sequenced on an Illumina HiSeq2000 using paired-end 100 bp reads. In the original analysis: Reads were processed with SOAPnuke, discarding reads with adapters, uncalled bases, mean Phred below 15, or no exact constant-primer or identifier match. High-quality paired reads were merged with COPE v1.2.5. Each unique nucleotide sequence was treated as a clonotype, and MiTCR v1.1 was used to align the clonotypes to the IMGT TRB V, D and J references. The analysis was limited to V-J combinations with a frequency above 0.0001, which together covered 99% to 99.2% of the repertoires. A TCR clonal expansion and chaos score per V-J combination was defined as the ratio of F50 clonal expansion to chaos observed in the TCRdist matrix. Welch's t-statistics and random forest were used to reduce the features to 10 to 15 V-J combinations, which were then used as input to a naive Bayes classifier. The similarity between thyroid and blood repertoires was quantified using the Morisita-Horn index. In TCRdb, the public reads were trimmed at Q25 with fastp and aligned with MiXCR, with productive beta chains retained. One record per CDR3 amino acid sequence lists the most common genes and DNA. In this record, the V and J calls reflect TCRdb's handling and not the investigators' own analysis. The sample has over 500,000 distinct CDR3 sequences on record, about a fifth of them singletons. The top ten clonotypes cover 7.1% of the sample.

Here the chain combines TRBV12-3 or TRBV12-4 and TRBJ2-7, with no confidently assigned D gene. The TCR was taken from a woman aged 18 to 35 with stable Graves' hyperthyroidism. Some clones in this sample may be carry-over from other donors' samples. Donor details come from another sample of the same person, matched by shared clones. The specimen was peripheral blood. The CDR3 in this case is CASSLSIYEQYF. The nucleotide sequence is TGTGCCAGCAGTTTAAGCATTTACGAGCAGTACTTC.